This passage covers 11 T cell receptor beta chains from one sample sequenced in a study of blood T cell repertoires in COVID-19 (TCRdb year 2020). Receptor amplification or capture employed the immunoSEQ multiplex PCR assay. The source is immuneACCESS, and TCRdb retained only in-frame sequences with V and J called. Part of the clones is not carried over; for the studies checked, unresolved V genes explain less than half of this, and the remainder is unexplained. The sample contains 210,000 or so clones, approximately 85% of them found a single time. The ten top clones hold approximately 5.1% of the sample. Sequenced: peripheral blood. Every receptor here comes from a woman in her seventies with active or convalescent COVID-19.

This clone was found a few times. J is TRBJ2-5 and V is TRBV5-1, with D maybe TRBD1 (7 bases). Germline CDR1 is SGHRS and CDR2 is YFSETQ. Trimming cost V 4 bases and J 2 bases, with 15 bases left between them. The CDR3 is made up of 15 amino acids. The CDR3 DNA follows: TGCGCCAGCAGCGAGGAGGGGACAGCTCAAGAGACCCAGTACTTC. As protein: CASSEEGTAQETQYF.

The chain combines TRBV2 with TRBJ2-7; the match to TRBD2 covers 9 bases. V shed 6 bases and J 0 bases; nucleotides not matched to a gene: 6. Germline V gene lookup returns CDR1 SNHLY and CDR2 FYNNEI. The CDR3 has 15 residues. CDR3 nucleotide sequence: TGTGCCAGCAGCGAGGAGACTAGCGGCTCCTACGAGCAGTACTTC. It codes for CASSEETSGSYEQYF.

This chain uses TRBV7-3 with TRBJ2-1, with TRBD2 matching 16 bases. Losses at the gene ends were 0 bases for V and 8 bases for J; bases not matched to a gene: 7. The CDR3 contains 18 residues. Looked up from germline, CDR1 is SGHTA and CDR2 is FQGTGA. DNA for the CDR3: TGTGCCAGCAGCTTAACACCACCGGGACTAGCGGGAGGGGATGAGCAGTTCTTC. Encoded protein: CASSLTPPGLAGGDEQFF.

This chain joins TRBV27 and TRBJ2-2; D uncertain. Germline values: CDR1 MNHEY, CDR2 SMNVEV (reference sequence). The ends were cut back, 1 base at V and 2 bases at J, with 2 bases in the middle. The CDR3 has 13 amino acids. CDR3 bases: TGTGCCAGCAGTTTATTAAACACCGGGGAGCTGTTTTTT. Translating gives CASSLLNTGELFF.

The rearrangement uses TRBV3-1 (or the pseudogene TRBV3-2) and TRBJ2-1, with a weak D call TRBD2 (6 bases). CDR1 and CDR2 from the germline V gene are LGHDT and YNNKEL (reference sequence). The CDR3 has 14 amino acids. Between the trimmed V and J ends, which lost 4 bases and 13 bases, there was a span of 20 bases. CDR3 in amino acids: CASSPRRGTDLQFF. The CDR3 DNA is TGTGCCAGCAGCCCCCGGCGGGGTACGGACCTCCAGTTCTTC.

The chain uses TRBV5-1 and TRBJ1-3; unclear D gene. V lost 0 bases and J 3 bases, leaving 7 bases between the germline ends. The CDR3 loop spans 14 amino acids. Germline V gives CDR1 SGHRS, CDR2 YFSETQ. The CDR3 DNA reads TGCGCCAGCAGCTTGGGCCGGGTTGGAAACACCATATATTTT. Translation: CASSLGRVGNTIYF.

This clone occurred once. The V and J genes are TRBV7-9 and TRBJ2-3; D is perhaps TRBD1 (6 bases). V lost 5 bases and J 1 base, leaving 10 bases between the germline ends. The CDR3 totals 14 residues. The V gene's germline CDR1 is SEHNR and CDR2 FQNEAQ (reference sequence). For the CDR3, the DNA is TGTGCCAGCAGCCCGAGGACAGGCACAGATACGCAGTATTTT. This translates into CASSPRTGTDTQYF.

The J gene is TRBJ2-7, the V gene TRBV6-6, with no clear D. This CDR3 region has 12 residues. V was pared by 6 bases and J by 4 bases, with 10 bases between. CDR1 and CDR2 (germline): MNHNY, SVGAGI (reference sequence). CDR3: CASSPTWYEQYF. The CDR3 nucleotides are TGTGCCAGCAGCCCCACATGGTACGAGCAGTACTTC.

The J gene is TRBJ2-1, the V gene TRBV9; tentatively, D is TRBD2 (5 bases). Germline CDR1 is SGDLS and CDR2 is YYNGEE. Between the trimmed V and J ends, which lost 4 bases and 0 bases, there was a span of 17 bases. The CDR3 extends over 17 amino acids. CDR3 bases: TGTGCCAGCAGCTCCTCCACCCGCGAGGGCTCCTACAATGAGCAGTTCTTC. Protein sequence: CASSSSTREGSYNEQFF. Based on the CDR3 plus reference TRBV9 and TRBJ2-1, the full variable domain is DSGVTQTPKHLITATGQRVTLRCSPRSGDLSVYWYQQSLDQGLQFLIQYYNGEERAKGNILERFSAQQFPDLHSELNLSSLELGDSALYFCASSSSTREGSYNEQFFGPGTRLTVL.

V and J are TRBV3-1 (or the pseudogene TRBV3-2) and TRBJ2-2; 8 bases line up with TRBD2. The CDR3 consists of 20 residues. The V segment lost 2 bases and the J segment 0 bases; nucleotides outside the gene matches: 14. Germline V gene lookup returns CDR1 LGHDT and CDR2 YNNKEL (reference sequence). The CDR3 DNA reads TGTGCCAGCAGCCAACCATTTTTACTAGCGGAACTAACGAACACCGGGGAGCTGTTTTTT. Its protein product is CASSQPFLLAELTNTGELFF.

This clone showed up just a few times. CDR3 DNA sequence: TGTGCCACCAGTGATTCCAGGGGGCTTGTCGGGGAGCTGTTTTTT. Its translation is CATSDSRGLVGELFF. The chain joins TRBV24-1 to TRBJ2-2, with 8 bases fitting TRBD1. The CDR3 sequence is 15 residues long. Germline assignment: CDR1 KGHDR and CDR2 SFDVKD. V trimming: 2 bases; J trimming: 7 bases; junction bases outside the gene matches: 5.